Only one count was recorded for the clone carrying this TCR beta chain. A library made for alpha chains picked up this beta chain off target, so its size means little. Trimming pared 5 bases from V and 0 bases from J, leaving 17 bases between. The germline V gene encodes CDR1 SQVTM and CDR2 ANQGSEA. CDR3 length: 15 residues. The iRepertoire nested amplicon-rescue multiplex PCR amplified TCR alpha and beta CDR3s from RNA. One entry per CDR3 protein results from TCRdb running MiXCR on the multiplex PCR reads. The repertoire holds 3,000 to 3,500 distinct CDR3 sequences, with 80% to 90% as singletons. The data stem from a study of glioma-infiltrating T cells.

V usage is TRBV29-1 and J usage is TRBJ2-7, with D possibly being TRBD1 or TRBD2 (5 bases each). Specimen: glioma tissue, nonneoplastic brain tissue, or PBMCs (not recorded which). The sequence was collected from a human donor with low-grade glioma or glioblastoma, undergoing nonglioma brain surgery, or in good health (not recorded which). The CDR3 protein is CSVLSPGTSSYEQYF. DNA of the CDR3: TGCAGCGTTCTCTCTCCAGGGACGAGCTCCTACGAGCAGTACTTC.